This T cell receptor (beta chain) was obtained from a study of identical twins. TCRdb reprocessed the 5' RACE reads with MiXCR, giving one entry per CDR3 protein. Of some 560,000 distinct CDR3 sequences listed, 9.5% to 10% are singletons. A few counts support this clonotype. V shed 1 base and J shed 3 bases, with 7 bases lying between them. The CDR3 is made up of 13 amino acids. CDR1 and CDR2 from the germline V gene are LGHDT and YNNKEL (reference sequence). This sample also appeared in a second study, on yellow fever vaccine responses in identical twins.

J is TRBJ2-7 and V is TRBV3-1; D is unclear. The TCR sequence derives from a woman between 18 and 29 years old in good health. Specimen: PBMCs. The CDR3 sequence is CASSQANSYEQYF. The CDR3 coding sequence is TGTGCCAGCAGCCAAGCTAACAGCTACGAGCAGTACTTC.